This passage covers 19 T cell receptor beta chains from one sample sequenced in a study of T cell repertoires in cytomegalovirus infection. Their antigens are not known. From the reads, TCRdb called clonotypes with MiXCR, one entry per CDR3 protein. The sample lists 750,000 to 950,000 distinct CDR3 sequences; about 29% were seen once. The source was cultured CD8+ T cells from PBMCs, collected from culture after CMV antigen stimulation. These TCRs come from a human donor in good health (CMV status not recorded). Some clones in this sample may be carry-over from other donors' samples.

There are a few counts of this clonotype. This chain connects TRBV29-1 to TRBJ1-1, with unresolved D. The germline V gene has CDR1 SQVTM and CDR2 ANQGSEA. The CDR3 runs 14 residues. V lost 2 bases to trimming and J lost 2 bases, with 12 bases between them. The CDR3 protein is CSVEFSPGNTEAFF. The CDR3 bases are TGCAGCGTTGAATTTTCTCCAGGAAACACTGAAGCTTTCTTT.

Turning to this clonotype: Compared with germline, one end of the junction differs, possibly owing to a read error. J is TRBJ1-2 and V is TRBV15, with TRBD1 matching 7 bases. CDR3 size: 16 residues. The germline CDR1 and CDR2 sequences are LNHNV and YYDKDF (reference sequence). CDR3 in amino acids: CATSRLPRDSSGEWVF. CDR3 DNA: TGTGCCACCAGCAGACTCCCCAGGGACAGCTCTGGGGAGTGGGTATTC.

This clonotype has more than one count but fewer than ten. This chain uses TRBV6-1 with TRBJ2-5, with 7 bases fitting TRBD2. Germline CDR1 and CDR2: MNHNS and SASEGT. This CDR3 comprises 15 residues. The junction had 15 bases not matched to a gene; V was cut back by 9 bases and J by 5 bases. The DNA of the CDR3 is TGTGCCAGTAGGTCCAGCGGGGATCTGTGGGAGACCCAGTACTTC. Translating gives CASRSSGDLWETQYF.

The V gene is TRBV7-9, the J gene TRBJ1-1; D is unclear. Germline V gene data show CDR1 as SEHNR and CDR2 as FQNEAQ (reference sequence). The CDR3 contains 14 residues. V lost 10 bases, J lost 0 bases, and 15 bases lay in between. The CDR3 protein is CATVLDFMNTEAFF. CDR3 sequence (DNA): TGTGCCACCGTGCTCGACTTTATGAACACTGAAGCTTTCTTT.

The sample holds a few counts of this clonotype. The rearrangement links TRBV6-7 to TRBJ2-7; 13 nucleotides match TRBD2. TRBV6-7 is noted as an ORF with a role that remains uncertain. V was clipped by 7 bases and J by 2 bases; unmatched bases: 8. There are 16 residues in the CDR3. The CDR3 nucleotides are TGTGCCAGCACCGGACTAGCGGGGGACCTTCCCTACGAGCAGTACGTC. Translation gives CASTGLAGDLPYEQYV.

This chain connects TRBV27 to TRBJ2-4; D is unclear. V was clipped by 2 bases and J by 0 bases, with 11 bases between them. From germline, CDR1 is MNHEY and CDR2 SMNVEV (reference sequence). The CDR3 is made up of 16 amino acids. CDR3: CASSLKGYVAKNIQYF. CDR3 bases: TGTGCCAGCAGTTTAAAGGGTTATGTAGCCAAAAACATTCAGTACTTC.

This clonotype was picked up a small number of times. V usage is TRBV4-1 and J usage is TRBJ2-4; perhaps D is TRBD1 or TRBD2 (5 bases each). The germline V and J ends were trimmed by 1 base and 8 bases, with 15 bases remaining between them. The germline CDR1 and CDR2 sequences are MGHRA and YSYEKL. This CDR3 region has 15 residues. CDR3 protein: CASSQVEGRMYIQYF. In nucleotides, the CDR3 is TGCGCCAGCAGCCAAGTTGAGGGACGTATGTACATTCAGTACTTC.

This clonotype was detected only a few times. The chain carries TRBV12-3 or TRBV12-4 and TRBJ2-3; the match to TRBD1 covers 9 bases. CDR3 length equals 14 residues. V lost 10 bases and J lost 2; bases outside the gene matches: 7. The CDR3 nucleotides read TGTGCCATACCCGGGACAGGGAACACAGATACGCAGTATTTT. It yields the protein CAIPGTGNTDTQYF.

The chain is built from TRBV6-1 and TRBJ1-1; 10 bases fit TRBD1. The CDR3 loop spans 14 amino acids. Germline V lookup: CDR1 MNHNS, CDR2 SASEGT. The ends lost 5 bases at V and 5 bases at J; junction bases unmatched: 5. CDR3 in amino acids: CASSLWTGGTEAFF. Written as DNA, the CDR3 is TGTGCCAGCAGTCTGTGGACAGGGGGGACTGAAGCTTTCTTT.

The chain carries TRBV20-1 and TRBJ2-3; weak D call: TRBD1 (6 bases). Germline loops: CDR1 DFQATT, CDR2 SNEGSKA (reference sequence). The CDR3 extends over 14 amino acids. V gave up 5 bases and J gave up 6 bases, with 18 bases separating them. As DNA, the CDR3 is TGCAGTGCTGAGGACAGTCAAGGCCCGGATACGCAGTATTTT. Translation gives CSAEDSQGPDTQYF.

This clonotype was seen only a few times. This chain uses TRBV7-6 with TRBJ1-1; D remains unclear. V was cut by 1 base and J by 7 bases, with 16 bases left in between. Germline lookup yields CDR1 SGHVS and CDR2 FNYEAQ. The CDR3 has 15 residues. In DNA form, the CDR3 reads TGTGCCAGCAGCTTAGTCACCGCCTATACGAATGAAGCTTTCTTT. Protein: CASSLVTAYTNEAFF.

The chain is built from TRBV6-6 and TRBJ1-6; D is ambiguous. The CDR3 sequence is 10 residues long. Germline loops: CDR1 MNHNY, CDR2 SVGAGI (reference sequence). The V and J ends lost 7 bases and 9 bases respectively, with 4 bases between them. CDR3 in amino acids: CASNRSPLHF. The DNA of the CDR3 is TGTGCCAGCAATCGTTCACCCCTCCACTTT.

This clonotype appeared a few times. The chain links TRBV7-6 to TRBJ2-1; TRBD1 aligns across 8 bases. The ends lost 0 bases at V and 6 bases at J; junction bases unmatched: 16. Germline V gives CDR1 SGHVS, CDR2 FNYEAQ. The CDR3 spans 19 residues. The CDR3, as DNA: TGTGCCAGCAGCTTAGCGTTCGGGCGAGACAGGGGAAGTTTCAATGAGCAGTTCTTC. Protein product: CASSLAFGRDRGSFNEQFF.

This clonotype has ten or more counts. J is TRBJ2-7 and V is TRBV7-8; 10 nucleotides line up with TRBD2. The CDR3 length is 18 residues. Losses at the gene ends were 4 bases for V and 0 bases for J; bases not matched to a gene: 12. Germline V lookup: CDR1 SGHVS, CDR2 FQNEAQ. The CDR3 nucleotides read TGTGCCAGCAGCTACTCTAGCGGGGGTGACGATAGCTCCTACGAGCAGTACTTC. It specifies CASSYSSGGDDSSYEQYF.

This clonotype was counted between two and nine times. The V gene is TRBV6-2 or TRBV6-3, the J gene TRBJ2-7, with D unclear. Germline V gene lookup returns CDR1 MNHEY and CDR2 SVGEGT. The CDR3 is 13 amino acids. V shed 6 bases and J shed 7 bases, with 16 bases lying between them. The CDR3 coding sequence is TGTGCCAGCAGCTCGACCCTCGGACGAGAGCAGTACGTC. The encoded protein is CASSSTLGREQYV.

V and J are TRBV5-4 and TRBJ2-7; 9 bases line up with TRBD1. The V gene's germline CDR1 is SGHNT and CDR2 YYREEE (reference sequence). The J segment lost 4 bases and the V segment lost 4 bases, leaving 3 bases of the junction unmatched. The CDR3 sequence is 13 residues long. The CDR3 coding sequence is TGTGCCAGCAGCGACAGGGGGACATACGAGCAGTACGTC. It translates to CASSDRGTYEQYV.

There are a few counts of this clonotype. This chain joins TRBV6-6 and TRBJ2-7; 8 bases match TRBD1. The CDR3 has 14 amino acids. J gave up 6 bases and V 6 bases, and 10 bases lay outside the gene matches. From germline, CDR1 is MNHNY and CDR2 SVGAGI (reference sequence). The CDR3 loop reads CASRDARTGLEQYF. The CDR3 nucleotides are TGTGCCAGCAGGGACGCAAGGACAGGGCTCGAGCAGTACTTC.

Regarding this clonotype: At one of its ends the junction is not consistent with the germline gene, which may arise from a read error. The CDR3 DNA reads as TGTGCCAGCAGGCCGGACAGCTTAAATCAGCCCCAGCATTTC. Its translation: CASRPDSLNQPQHF. The chain uses TRBV2 and TRBJ1-5; tentative D call: TRBD1 (6 bases). CDR1 SNHLY and CDR2 FYNNEI come from the germline V gene. The CDR3 spans 14 residues.

Only a few counts were recorded for this clonotype. V gene TRBV7-8 combines with J gene TRBJ2-5; TRBD2 matches 11 bases. Germline CDR1 is SGHVS and CDR2 is FQNEAQ. The V gene end was trimmed by 3 bases and the J gene end by 5 bases; junction bases not matched to a gene: 5. This CDR3 is built from 15 residues. Here the CDR3 reads CASSFSGGARETQYF. CDR3 bases: TGTGCCAGCAGCTTTAGCGGGGGGGCGAGGGAGACCCAGTACTTC. Full variable domain (outside the CDR3, taken from reference TRBV7-8 and TRBJ2-5): GAGVSQSPRYKVAKRGQDVALRCDPISGHVSLFWYQQALGQGPEFLTYFQNEAQLDKSGLPSDRFFAERPEGSVSTLKIQRTQQEDSAVYLCASSFSGGARETQYFGPGTRLLVL.